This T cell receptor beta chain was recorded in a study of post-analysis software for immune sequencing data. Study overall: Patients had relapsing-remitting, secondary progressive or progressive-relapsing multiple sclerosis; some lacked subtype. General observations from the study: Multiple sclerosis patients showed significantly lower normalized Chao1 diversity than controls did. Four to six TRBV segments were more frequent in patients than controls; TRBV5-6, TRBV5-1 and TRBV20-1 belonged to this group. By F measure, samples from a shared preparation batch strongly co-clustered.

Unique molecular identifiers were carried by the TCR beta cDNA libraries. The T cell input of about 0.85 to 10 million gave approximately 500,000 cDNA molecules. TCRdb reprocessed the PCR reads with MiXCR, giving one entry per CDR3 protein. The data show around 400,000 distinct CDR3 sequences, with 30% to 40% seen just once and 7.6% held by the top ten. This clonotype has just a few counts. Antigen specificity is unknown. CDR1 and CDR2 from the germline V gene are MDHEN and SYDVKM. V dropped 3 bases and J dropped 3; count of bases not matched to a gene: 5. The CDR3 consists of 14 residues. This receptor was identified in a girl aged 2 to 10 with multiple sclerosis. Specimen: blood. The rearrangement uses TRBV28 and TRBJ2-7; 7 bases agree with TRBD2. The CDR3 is CASSFFASGYEQYF. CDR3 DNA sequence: TGTGCCAGCAGTTTTTTCGCTAGCGGCTACGAGCAGTACTTC.